This is a list of T cell receptor beta chains from one sample in a study of T-cell memory formation after mild COVID-19. MiXCR was run by TCRdb on the 5' RACE reads, yielding one entry per CDR3 protein. There are hundreds of thousands of distinct CDR3 sequences in the sample; under 25% occur only once, and about an eighth lies in the top ten. Sequencing was performed on PBMCs or a T cell subset sorted from them (not recorded which). Source of these receptors: an adult woman who had mild COVID-19 (a few samples of this study predate the infection). Cell type and time point are not known. CDR3s include the opening cysteine and the closing phenylalanine or tryptophan. Each record gives: V gene, J gene, clone size, D gene, CDR3 DNA, CDR3 protein. The D gene is left open where the match is weak. Clone size is not always given. Where it is, it says once, few, many or a class for expanded clones.

v_gene: TRBV7-2; j_gene: TRBJ1-5; abundance: few; d_gene: TRBD1; CDR3nt: TGTGCCAGCAGTTTCCAGGGGGACCAGCCCCAGCATTTT; CDR3aa: CASSFQGDQPQHF
v_gene: TRBV5-1; j_gene: TRBJ2-7; abundance: .; d_gene: TRBD1; CDR3nt: TGCGCCAGCAGCGACGGGACAGGTAACCCCGAGCAGTACTTC; CDR3aa: CASSDGTGNPEQYF
v_gene: TRBV24-1; j_gene: TRBJ2-1; abundance: .; d_gene: TRBD1; CDR3nt: TGTGCCACCAGTGATTCCGGGACAGCTAACAATGAGCAGTTCTTC; CDR3aa: CATSDSGTANNEQFF
v_gene: TRBV21-1; j_gene: TRBJ1-5; abundance: .; d_gene: .; CDR3nt: TGTGCCAGCAGCTACGCCGGACAGGACAATCAGCCCCAGCATTTT; CDR3aa: CASSYAGQDNQPQHF
v_gene: TRBV5-1; j_gene: TRBJ2-3; abundance: .; d_gene: TRBD2; CDR3nt: TGCGCCAGCAGCCGGGGACTAGCGGGGGACACAGATACGCAGTATTTT; CDR3aa: CASSRGLAGDTDTQYF
v_gene: TRBV12-3/TRBV12-4; j_gene: TRBJ2-1; abundance: many; d_gene: .; CDR3nt: TGTGCCAGCAGTTTAAACCGGTGGAATGAGCAGTTCTTC; CDR3aa: CASSLNRWNEQFF
v_gene: TRBV19; j_gene: TRBJ2-2; abundance: .; d_gene: .; CDR3nt: TGTGCCAATTCCCTTCCAACTAGTTATAATACCGGGGAGCTGTTTTTT; CDR3aa: CANSLPTSYNTGELFF
v_gene: TRBV6-2/TRBV6-3; j_gene: TRBJ2-2; abundance: many; d_gene: .; CDR3nt: TGTGCCAGCAGTGGGTTTGGCGGGGAGCTGTTTTTT; CDR3aa: CASSGFGGELFF
v_gene: TRBV6-5; j_gene: TRBJ1-1; abundance: .; d_gene: .; CDR3nt: TGTGCCAGCAGTTTGACGGCAGGTGGGGGTCGATTCCGTGGCACTGAAGCTTTCTTT; CDR3aa: CASSLTAGGGRFRGTEAFF
v_gene: TRBV12-3/TRBV12-4; j_gene: TRBJ2-7; abundance: .; d_gene: .; CDR3nt: TGTGCCAGCACGGCATCTCCTCCCTACGAGCAGTACTTC; CDR3aa: CASTASPPYEQYF
v_gene: TRBV10-3; j_gene: TRBJ1-1; abundance: .; d_gene: .; CDR3nt: TGTGCCATCAGTGTGTCAGGAATGAACACTGAAGCTTTCTTT; CDR3aa: CAISVSGMNTEAFF
v_gene: TRBV12-3/TRBV12-4; j_gene: TRBJ2-1; abundance: few; d_gene: TRBD1; CDR3nt: TGTGCCAGCACCACCCGGGACAGGGGGAACAATGAGCAGTTCTTC; CDR3aa: CASTTRDRGNNEQFF
v_gene: TRBV11-2; j_gene: TRBJ2-1; abundance: .; d_gene: TRBD2; CDR3nt: TGTGCCAGCAGCCGTAACTACCGGACTAGCGCTAACAATGAGCAGTTCTTC; CDR3aa: CASSRNYRTSANNEQFF
v_gene: TRBV2; j_gene: TRBJ2-7; abundance: few; d_gene: TRBD2; CDR3nt: TGTGCCAGCGCTAGCGGGAGTTCCTACGAGCAGTACTTC; CDR3aa: CASASGSSYEQYF
v_gene: TRBV25-1; j_gene: TRBJ2-7; abundance: few; d_gene: .; CDR3nt: TGTGCCAGCAGTGCATCACCGACAGGCAAGCGTGAGCAGTACTTC; CDR3aa: CASSASPTGKREQYF
v_gene: TRBV18; j_gene: TRBJ2-5; abundance: .; d_gene: .; CDR3nt: TGTGCCAGCTCACCACGAAGCGAGACCCAGTACTTC; CDR3aa: CASSPRSETQYF
v_gene: TRBV7-9; j_gene: TRBJ1-5; abundance: .; d_gene: .; CDR3nt: TGTGCCAGCAGCGCCGGGACGGGGTCGGGATACAATCAGCCCCAGCATTTT; CDR3aa: CASSAGTGSGYNQPQHF
v_gene: TRBV7-2; j_gene: TRBJ2-1; abundance: .; d_gene: .; CDR3nt: TGTGCCAGCAGTTTCGAGGTATATGAGCAGTTCTTC; CDR3aa: CASSFEVYEQFF
v_gene: TRBV14; j_gene: TRBJ1-1; abundance: .; d_gene: .; CDR3nt: TGTGCCAGCAGCCATCACCGCGCCACTGAAGCTTTCTTT; CDR3aa: CASSHHRATEAFF
v_gene: TRBV15; j_gene: TRBJ1-2; abundance: few; d_gene: TRBD1; CDR3nt: TGTGCCACCAGAACCCGGGACAGGGGACACCTAGGCTATGGCTACACCTTC; CDR3aa: CATRTRDRGHLGYGYTF
v_gene: TRBV7-9; j_gene: TRBJ2-2; abundance: .; d_gene: .; CDR3nt: TGTGCCAGCACCCGAGGAGGCTACGGGGAGCTGTTTTTT; CDR3aa: CASTRGGYGELFF
v_gene: TRBV28; j_gene: TRBJ2-7; abundance: .; d_gene: TRBD2; CDR3nt: TGTGCCAGCAGTTTCGATACCGGGACTAGCTCCTACGAGCAGTACTTC; CDR3aa: CASSFDTGTSSYEQYF
v_gene: TRBV5-1; j_gene: TRBJ2-3; abundance: .; d_gene: .; CDR3nt: TGCGCCAGCAGCGGCGGACCGAGGGATACGCAGTATTTT; CDR3aa: CASSGGPRDTQYF
v_gene: TRBV5-1; j_gene: TRBJ2-1; abundance: few; d_gene: TRBD2; CDR3nt: TGCGCCAGCAGCCCAAAAGGACTAGCGGGCCAGAATATCTACAATGAGCAGTTCTTC; CDR3aa: CASSPKGLAGQNIYNEQFF
v_gene: TRBV7-9; j_gene: TRBJ2-7; abundance: .; d_gene: .; CDR3nt: TGTGCCAGCAGCTTTTTAGGTGCGGGAACGTACGAGCAGTACTTC; CDR3aa: CASSFLGAGTYEQYF
v_gene: TRBV4-1; j_gene: TRBJ2-7; abundance: .; d_gene: TRBD1; CDR3nt: TGCGCCAGCAGCCATGTACCCGGGACAGAGACCTACGAGCAGTACTTC; CDR3aa: CASSHVPGTETYEQYF
v_gene: TRBV7-2; j_gene: TRBJ2-3; abundance: .; d_gene: TRBD2; CDR3nt: TGTGCCAGCAGGTCTAGCGGGAGTAGCGCAGATACGCAGTATTTT; CDR3aa: CASRSSGSSADTQYF
v_gene: TRBV5-1; j_gene: TRBJ2-3; abundance: few; d_gene: TRBD1; CDR3nt: TGCGCCAGCAGCCCGGGACAGGCTGAGAGCACAGATACGCAGTATTTT; CDR3aa: CASSPGQAESTDTQYF
v_gene: TRBV12-3/TRBV12-4; j_gene: TRBJ1-6; abundance: few; d_gene: .; CDR3nt: TGTGCCAGCACTTTCTGGGGAGCCGCACCCCTCCACTTT; CDR3aa: CASTFWGAAPLHF
v_gene: TRBV7-6; j_gene: TRBJ1-1; abundance: few; d_gene: .; CDR3nt: TGTGCCAGCAGCTTATCCCTGGAGATTTCAGCGATCGAAGCTTTCTTT; CDR3aa: CASSLSLEISAIEAFF
v_gene: TRBV5-1; j_gene: TRBJ2-4; abundance: few; d_gene: TRBD1; CDR3nt: TGCGCCAGCAGCTTGGCCGGAGCAGGGGGCGGAAACATTCAGTACTTC; CDR3aa: CASSLAGAGGGNIQYF
v_gene: TRBV14; j_gene: TRBJ2-3; abundance: .; d_gene: TRBD1; CDR3nt: TGTGCCAGCAGCCAACAGGGGGTCGGCACAGATACGCAGTATTTT; CDR3aa: CASSQQGVGTDTQYF
v_gene: TRBV5-1; j_gene: TRBJ1-3; abundance: few; d_gene: .; CDR3nt: TGCGCCAGCAGCTTGGGACCCGGAGGCTCTGGAAACACCATATATTTT; CDR3aa: CASSLGPGGSGNTIYF